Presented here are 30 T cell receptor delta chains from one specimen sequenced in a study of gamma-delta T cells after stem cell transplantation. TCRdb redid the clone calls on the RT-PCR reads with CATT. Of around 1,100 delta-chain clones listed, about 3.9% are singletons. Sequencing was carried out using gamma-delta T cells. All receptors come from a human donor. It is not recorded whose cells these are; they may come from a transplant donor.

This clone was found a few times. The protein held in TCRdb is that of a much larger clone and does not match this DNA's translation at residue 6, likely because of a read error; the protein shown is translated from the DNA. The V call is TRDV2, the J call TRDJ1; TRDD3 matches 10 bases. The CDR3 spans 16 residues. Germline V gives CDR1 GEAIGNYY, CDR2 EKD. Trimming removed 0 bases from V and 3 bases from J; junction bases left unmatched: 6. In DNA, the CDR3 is TGTGCCTGTGACACCGCGGGGGATACGCTTCCCGATAAACTCATCTTT. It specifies CACDTAGDTLPDKLIF.

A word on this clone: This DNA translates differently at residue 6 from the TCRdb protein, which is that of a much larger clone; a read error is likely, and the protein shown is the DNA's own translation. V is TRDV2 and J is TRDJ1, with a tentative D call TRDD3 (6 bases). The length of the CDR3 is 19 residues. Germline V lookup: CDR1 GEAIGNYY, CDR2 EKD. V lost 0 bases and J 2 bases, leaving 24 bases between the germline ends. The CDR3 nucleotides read TGTGCCTGTGACACCACCTGGGATAGACACCAACCTTCTACCGATAAACTCATCTTT. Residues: CACDTTWDRHQPSTDKLIF.

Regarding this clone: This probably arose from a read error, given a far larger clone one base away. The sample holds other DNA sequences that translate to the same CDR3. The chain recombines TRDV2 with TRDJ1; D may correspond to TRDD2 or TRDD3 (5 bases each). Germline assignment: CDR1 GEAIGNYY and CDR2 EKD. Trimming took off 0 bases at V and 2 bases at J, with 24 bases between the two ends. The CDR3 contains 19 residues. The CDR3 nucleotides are TGTGCCTGTGACACCGCCTGGGACAGACACCAACCTTCTACCGATAAACTCATCTTT. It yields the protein CACDTAWDRHQPSTDKLIF.

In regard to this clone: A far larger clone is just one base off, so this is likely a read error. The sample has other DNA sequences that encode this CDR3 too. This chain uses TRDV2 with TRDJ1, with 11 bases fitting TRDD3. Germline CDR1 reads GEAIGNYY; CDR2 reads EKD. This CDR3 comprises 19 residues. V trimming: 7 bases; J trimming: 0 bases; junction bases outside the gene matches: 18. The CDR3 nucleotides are TGTGCCTGCGATAAACTGGGGGATAAGGGAAAAACGTACACCGATAAACTCATCTTT. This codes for CACDKLGDKGKTYTDKLIF.

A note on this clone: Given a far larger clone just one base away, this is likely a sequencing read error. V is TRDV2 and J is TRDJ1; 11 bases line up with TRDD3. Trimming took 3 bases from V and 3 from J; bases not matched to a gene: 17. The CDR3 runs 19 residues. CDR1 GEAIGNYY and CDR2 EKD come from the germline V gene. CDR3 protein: CACDSAEVLGDRGADKLIF. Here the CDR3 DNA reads TGTGCCTGTGACTCGGCGGAAGTACTGGGGGATAGGGGGGCCGATAAACTCATCTTT.

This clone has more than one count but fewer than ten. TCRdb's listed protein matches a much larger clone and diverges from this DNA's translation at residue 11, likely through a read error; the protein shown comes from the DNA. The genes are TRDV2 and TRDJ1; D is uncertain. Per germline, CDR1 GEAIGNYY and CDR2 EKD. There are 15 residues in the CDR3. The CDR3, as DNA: TGTGCCTGTGACACCGTGGCGCAGCAGTCCGAAAAACTCATCTTT. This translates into CACDTVAQQSEKLIF.

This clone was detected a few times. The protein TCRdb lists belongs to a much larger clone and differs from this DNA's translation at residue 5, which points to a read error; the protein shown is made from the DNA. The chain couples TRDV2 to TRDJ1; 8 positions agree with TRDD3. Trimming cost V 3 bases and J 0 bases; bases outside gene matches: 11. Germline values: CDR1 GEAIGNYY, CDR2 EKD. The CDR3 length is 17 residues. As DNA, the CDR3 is TGTGCCTGTGACGCCGTCCGGGGGATATCGTACACCGATAAACTCATCTTT. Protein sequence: CACDAVRGISYTDKLIF.

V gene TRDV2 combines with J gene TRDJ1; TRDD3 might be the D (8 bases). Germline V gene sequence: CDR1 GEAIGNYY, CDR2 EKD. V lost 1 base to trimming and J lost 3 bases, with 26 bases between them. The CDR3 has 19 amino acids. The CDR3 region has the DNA TGTGCCTGTGACACTGTTCCTACGATTACACTGGGGGCCGCCGATAAACTCATCTTT. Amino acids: CACDTVPTITLGAADKLIF.

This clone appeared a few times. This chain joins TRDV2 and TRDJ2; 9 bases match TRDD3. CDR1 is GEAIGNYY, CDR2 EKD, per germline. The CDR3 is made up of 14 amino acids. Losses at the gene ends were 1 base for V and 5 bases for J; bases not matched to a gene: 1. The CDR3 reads CACDTLGDTAQLFF. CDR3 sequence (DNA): TGTGCCTGTGACACTCTGGGGGATACAGCACAACTCTTCTTT.

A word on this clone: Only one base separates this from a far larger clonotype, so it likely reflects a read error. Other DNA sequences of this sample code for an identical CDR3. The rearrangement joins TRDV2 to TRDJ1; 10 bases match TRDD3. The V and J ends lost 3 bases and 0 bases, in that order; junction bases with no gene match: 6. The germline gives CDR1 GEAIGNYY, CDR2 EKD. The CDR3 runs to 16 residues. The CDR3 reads CACDLTGGSYTDKLIF. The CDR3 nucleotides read TGTGCCTGTGACCTTACTGGGGGATCCTACACCGATAAACTCATCTTT.

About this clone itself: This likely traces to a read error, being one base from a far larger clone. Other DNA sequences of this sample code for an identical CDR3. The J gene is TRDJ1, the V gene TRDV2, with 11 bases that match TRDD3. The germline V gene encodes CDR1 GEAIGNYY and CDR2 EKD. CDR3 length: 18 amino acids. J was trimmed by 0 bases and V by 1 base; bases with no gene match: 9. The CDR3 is CACDTLGDTTLYTDKLIF. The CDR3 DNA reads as TGTGCCTGTGACACGCTGGGGGATACCACGCTGTACACCGATAAACTCATCTTT.

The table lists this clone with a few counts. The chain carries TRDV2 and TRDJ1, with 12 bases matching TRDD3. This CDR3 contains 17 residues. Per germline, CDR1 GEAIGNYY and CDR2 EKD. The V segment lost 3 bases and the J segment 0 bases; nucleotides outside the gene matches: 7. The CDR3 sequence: CACDALLGDTYTDKLIF. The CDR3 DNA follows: TGTGCCTGTGACGCCCTACTGGGGGATACTTACACCGATAAACTCATCTTT.

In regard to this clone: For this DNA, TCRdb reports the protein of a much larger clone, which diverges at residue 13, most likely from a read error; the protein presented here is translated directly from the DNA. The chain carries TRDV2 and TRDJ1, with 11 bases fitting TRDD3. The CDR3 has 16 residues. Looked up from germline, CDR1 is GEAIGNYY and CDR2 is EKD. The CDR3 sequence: CACDTVGDTLPDNLIF. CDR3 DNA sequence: TGTGCCTGTGACACCGTGGGGGATACGCTTCCCGATAACCTCATCTTT.

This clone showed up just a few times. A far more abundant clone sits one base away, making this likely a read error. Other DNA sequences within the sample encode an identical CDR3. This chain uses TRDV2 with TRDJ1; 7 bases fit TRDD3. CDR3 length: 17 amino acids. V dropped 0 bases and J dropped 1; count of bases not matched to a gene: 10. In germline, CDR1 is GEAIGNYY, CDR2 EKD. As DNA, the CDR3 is TGTGCCTGTGACACCCTGGGGATAACAACGGGCACCGATAAACTCATCTTT. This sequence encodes CACDTLGITTGTDKLIF.

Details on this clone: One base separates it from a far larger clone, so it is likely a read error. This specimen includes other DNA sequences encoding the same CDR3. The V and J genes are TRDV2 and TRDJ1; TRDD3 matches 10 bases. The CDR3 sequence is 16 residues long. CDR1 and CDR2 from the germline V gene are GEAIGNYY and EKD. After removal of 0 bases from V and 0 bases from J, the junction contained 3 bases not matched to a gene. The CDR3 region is CACDTLGDIYTDKLIF. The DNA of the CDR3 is TGTGCCTGTGACACCCTGGGGGATATTTACACCGATAAACTCATCTTT.

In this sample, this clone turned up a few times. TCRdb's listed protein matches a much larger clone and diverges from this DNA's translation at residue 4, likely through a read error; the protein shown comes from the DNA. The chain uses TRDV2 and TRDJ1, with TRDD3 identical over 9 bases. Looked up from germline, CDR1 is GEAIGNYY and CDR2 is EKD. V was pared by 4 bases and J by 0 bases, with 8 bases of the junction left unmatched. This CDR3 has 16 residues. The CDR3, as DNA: TGTGCCTGTGAATCCCTACTGGGGGACCACACCGATAAACTCATCTTT. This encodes CACESLLGDHTDKLIF.

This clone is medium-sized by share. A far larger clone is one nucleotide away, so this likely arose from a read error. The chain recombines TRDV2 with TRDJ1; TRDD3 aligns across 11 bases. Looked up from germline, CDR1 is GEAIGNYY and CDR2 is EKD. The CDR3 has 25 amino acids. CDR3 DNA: TGTGCCTGTTCCAACCTCCCCCTCTCGACCCCGCCCGTACTGGGGGATATGGGGGACACCGATGAACTCATCTTT. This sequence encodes CACSNLPLSTPPVLGDMGDTDELIF.

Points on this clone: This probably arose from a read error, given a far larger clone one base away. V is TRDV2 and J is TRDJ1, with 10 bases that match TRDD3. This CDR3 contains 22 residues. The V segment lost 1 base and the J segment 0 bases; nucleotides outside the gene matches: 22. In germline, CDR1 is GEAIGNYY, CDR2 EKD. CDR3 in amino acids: CACDTVPTIRLGDQHYTDKLIF. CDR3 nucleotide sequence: TGTGCCTGTGACACTGTTCCTACGATTAGACTGGGGGATCAGCATTACACCGATAAACTCATCTTT.

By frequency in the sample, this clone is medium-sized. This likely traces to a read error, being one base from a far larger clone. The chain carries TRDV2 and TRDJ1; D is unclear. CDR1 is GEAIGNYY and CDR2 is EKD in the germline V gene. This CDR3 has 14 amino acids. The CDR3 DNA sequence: TGTGCCTGTGACAGTCTGTCGTACACCGATAAACCCATCTTT. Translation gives CACDSLSYTDKPIF.

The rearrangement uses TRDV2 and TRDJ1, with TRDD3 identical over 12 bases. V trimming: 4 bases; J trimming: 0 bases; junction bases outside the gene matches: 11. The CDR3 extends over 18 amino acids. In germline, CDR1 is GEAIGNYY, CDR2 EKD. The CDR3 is CACDKLGDTTLYTDKLIF. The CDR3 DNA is TGTGCCTGTGATAAACTGGGGGATACCACACTGTACACCGATAAACTCATCTTT.

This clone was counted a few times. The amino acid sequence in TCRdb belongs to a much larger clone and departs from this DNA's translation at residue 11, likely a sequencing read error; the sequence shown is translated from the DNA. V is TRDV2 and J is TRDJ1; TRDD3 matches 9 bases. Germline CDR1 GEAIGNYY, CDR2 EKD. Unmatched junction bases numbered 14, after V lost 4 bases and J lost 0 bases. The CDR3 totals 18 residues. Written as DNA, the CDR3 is TGTGCCTGTGATCCGGTTAGAATGGGGGATATGTACACCGATAAACTCATCTTT. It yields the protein CACDPVRMGDMYTDKLIF.

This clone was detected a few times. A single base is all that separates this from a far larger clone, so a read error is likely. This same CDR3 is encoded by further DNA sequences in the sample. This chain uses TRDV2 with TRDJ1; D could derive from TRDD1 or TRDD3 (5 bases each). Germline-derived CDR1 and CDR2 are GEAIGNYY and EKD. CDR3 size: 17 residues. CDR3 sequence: CACDTVGIAGDTDKLIF. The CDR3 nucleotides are TGTGCCTGTGACACCGTTGGAATAGCCGGGGACACCGACAAACTCATCTTT.

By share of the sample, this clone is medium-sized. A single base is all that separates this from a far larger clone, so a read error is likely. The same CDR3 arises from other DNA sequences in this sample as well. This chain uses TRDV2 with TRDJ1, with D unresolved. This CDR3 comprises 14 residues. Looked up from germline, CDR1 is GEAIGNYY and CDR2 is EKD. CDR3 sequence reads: CACDSLSYTDKLIF. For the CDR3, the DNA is TGTGCCTGCGACAGTCTGTCGTACACCGATAAACTCATCTTT.

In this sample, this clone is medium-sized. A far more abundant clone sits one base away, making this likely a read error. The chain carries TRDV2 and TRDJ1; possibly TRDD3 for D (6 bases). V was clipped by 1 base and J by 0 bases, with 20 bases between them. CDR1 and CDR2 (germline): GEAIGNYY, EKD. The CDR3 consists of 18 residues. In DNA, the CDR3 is TGTGCCTGTGACACTGTCTATACTGGGAGAGATTACACCGATAAACTCATCTTT. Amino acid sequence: CACDTVYTGRDYTDKLIF.

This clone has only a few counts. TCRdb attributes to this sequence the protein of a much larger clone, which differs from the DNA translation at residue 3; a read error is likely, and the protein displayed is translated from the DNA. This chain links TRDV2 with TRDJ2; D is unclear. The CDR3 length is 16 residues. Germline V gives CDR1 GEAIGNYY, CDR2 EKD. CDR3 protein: CAREQVGTEDWAQLFF. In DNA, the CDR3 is TGTGCCCGTGAGCAGGTGGGTACTGAAGATTGGGCACAACTCTTCTTT.

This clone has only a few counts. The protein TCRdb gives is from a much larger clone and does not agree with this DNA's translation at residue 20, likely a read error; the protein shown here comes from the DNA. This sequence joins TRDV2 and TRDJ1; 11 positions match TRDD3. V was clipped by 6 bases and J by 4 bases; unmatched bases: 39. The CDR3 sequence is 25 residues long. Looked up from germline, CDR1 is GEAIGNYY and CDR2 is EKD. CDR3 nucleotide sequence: TGTGCCTGTTCCAACCTCCCCCTCTCGACGCCGCCCGTACTGGGGGATATGGGGGACATCGATAAACTCATCTTT. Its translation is CACSNLPLSTPPVLGDMGDIDKLIF.

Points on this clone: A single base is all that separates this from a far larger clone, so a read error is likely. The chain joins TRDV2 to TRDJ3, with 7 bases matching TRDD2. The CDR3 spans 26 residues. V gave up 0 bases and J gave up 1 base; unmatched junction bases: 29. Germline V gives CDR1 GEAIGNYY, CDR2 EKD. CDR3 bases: TGTGCCTGTGACACCGTAAGCCTTCCTGCGGAAGAGAGGATGGAGTTTAGGTCCTGGGACACCCGACAGATGTTTTTC. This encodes CACDTVSLPAEERMEFRSWDTRQMFF.

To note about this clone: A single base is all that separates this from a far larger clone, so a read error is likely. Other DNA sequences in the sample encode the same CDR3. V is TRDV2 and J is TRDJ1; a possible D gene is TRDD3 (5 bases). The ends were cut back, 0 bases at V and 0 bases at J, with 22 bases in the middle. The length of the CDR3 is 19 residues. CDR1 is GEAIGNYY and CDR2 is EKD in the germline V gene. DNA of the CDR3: TGTGCCTGTGACACCGTAGGTAAGCTGGGAGACCATAACACCGATAAACTCATCTTT. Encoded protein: CACDTVGKLGDHNTDKLIF.

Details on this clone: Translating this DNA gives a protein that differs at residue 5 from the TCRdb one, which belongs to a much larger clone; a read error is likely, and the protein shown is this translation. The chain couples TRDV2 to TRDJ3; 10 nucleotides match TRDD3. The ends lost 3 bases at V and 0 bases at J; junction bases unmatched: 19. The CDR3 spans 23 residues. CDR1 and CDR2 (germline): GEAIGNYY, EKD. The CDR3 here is CACDAEGTGGSVKHSWDTRQMFF. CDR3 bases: TGTGCCTGTGACGCCGAGGGGACTGGGGGATCGGTAAAGCACTCCTGGGACACCCGACAGATGTTTTTC.

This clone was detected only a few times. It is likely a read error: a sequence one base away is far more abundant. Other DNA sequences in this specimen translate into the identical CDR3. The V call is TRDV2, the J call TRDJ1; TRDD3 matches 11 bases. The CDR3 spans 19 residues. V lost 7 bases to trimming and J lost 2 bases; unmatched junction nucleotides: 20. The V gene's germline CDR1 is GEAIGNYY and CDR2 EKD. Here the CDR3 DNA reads TGTGCCTGCGACTCGGCGGAAGTACTGGGGGATAGGGGGACCGATAAACTCATCTTT. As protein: CACDSAEVLGDRGTDKLIF.